Each of the 32 T cell receptor beta chains below was sequenced from the same sample in a study of regulatory T cells in long-lasting Graves disease. Construction of TCR beta libraries relied on iRepertoire HTBI primers and on Arm-PCR targeting CDR3 regions. Via MiXCR, TCRdb re-called the multiplex PCR reads, giving one row per CDR3 protein. The sample has around 250,000 distinct CDR3 sequences, 15% to 20% seen once. Sample time point: newly diagnosed GD, antithyroid drugs for less than 3 months. From PBMCs, RNA was extracted and then used to make the TCR library. In addition, the sample was reused for a study of T cells in Graves' hyperthyroidism and ophthalmopathy.

This specimen was peripheral blood mononuclear cells (PBMCs), taken at new diagnosis, from a patient treated with antithyroid drugs. The receptor set was obtained from a woman in her twenties or thirties with Graves disease.

This clonotype was detected many times. This sequence joins TRBV12-3 or TRBV12-4 and TRBJ2-1; tentative D call: TRBD2 (6 bases). The V and J ends lost 5 bases and 3 bases respectively, with 14 bases between them. The CDR3 runs to 15 residues. CDR3 nucleotides: TGTGCCAGCAGTCACGGGACTGCATACTACAATGAGCAGTTCTTC. Translated, it gives CASSHGTAYYNEQFF.

This clonotype was counted many times. J is TRBJ2-3 and V is TRBV5-1; the match to TRBD1 covers 11 bases. Trimming at V came to 4 bases and at J to 5 bases, leaving 3 bases not matched to a gene. Germline loops: CDR1 SGHRS, CDR2 YFSETQ. The CDR3 covers 14 residues. The CDR3 region has the DNA TGCGCCAGCAGCGCGGGGACAGGGGGAGATACGCAGTATTTT. It specifies CASSAGTGGDTQYF.

Many counts were recorded for this clonotype. The chain uses TRBV7-3 and TRBJ2-1, with D perhaps TRBD1 or TRBD2 (5 bases each). The germline V gene has CDR1 SGHTA and CDR2 FQGTGA. The CDR3 covers 14 residues. The ends were cut back, 5 bases at V and 6 bases at J, with 14 bases in the middle. The CDR3 reads CASSPMGELNEQFF. The CDR3 nucleotides read TGTGCCAGCAGCCCCATGGGGGAGCTCAATGAGCAGTTCTTC.

The chain employs TRBV10-3 and TRBJ2-3, with 7 bases that match TRBD1. The length of the CDR3 is 13 residues. V was pared by 6 bases and J by 7 bases, with 7 bases of the junction left unmatched. The germline CDR1 and CDR2 sequences are ENHRY and SYGVKD. In DNA form, the CDR3 reads TGTGCCATCAGCGGGACAGAAGCCAATACGCAGTATTTT. This codes for CAISGTEANTQYF.

At least ten counts were recorded for this clonotype. This chain joins TRBV4-1 and TRBJ2-1; 13 bases agree with TRBD2. The CDR3 runs to 16 residues. The germline V gene encodes CDR1 MGHRA and CDR2 YSYEKL. J gave up 4 bases and V 5 bases, and 5 bases lay outside the gene matches. CDR3 in DNA: TGCGCCAGCAGCTACCGACTAGCGGGGGGATACAATGAGCAGTTCTTC. This translates into CASSYRLAGGYNEQFF.

This clonotype was counted at least ten times. The genes are TRBV20-1 and TRBJ2-5; D might be TRBD2 (6 bases). Per the germline V gene, CDR1 is DFQATT and CDR2 is SNEGSKA (reference sequence). The CDR3 contains 13 residues. V was cut by 5 bases and J by 0 bases, with 10 bases left in between. CDR3 residues: CSADRGYQETQYF. CDR3 coding DNA: TGCAGTGCTGATCGGGGGTACCAAGAGACCCAGTACTTC.

This clonotype was counted ten times or more. CDR3 DNA: TGTGCCAGCAGTGACCCGGACGGCTCCAATTCACCCCTCCACTTT. This gives the protein CASSDPDGSNSPLHF. This chain connects TRBV12-3 or TRBV12-4 to TRBJ1-6; D remains ambiguous. This CDR3 region has 15 residues. The V end lost 5 bases, the J end lost 7 bases, and 15 bases lay between the germline ends.

V is TRBV6-2 or TRBV6-3 and J is TRBJ2-3, with D unclear. This CDR3 comprises 15 residues. Germline V gives CDR1 MNHEY, CDR2 SVGEGT. Trimming took off 2 bases at V and 1 base at J, with 10 bases between the two ends. The CDR3 sequence: CASSYLPDGTDTQYF. CDR3 DNA sequence: TGTGCCAGCAGTTACCTCCCTGATGGCACAGATACGCAGTATTTT.

The chain links TRBV5-1 to TRBJ1-2, with D possibly matching TRBD1 (5 bases). V dropped 4 bases and J dropped 4 bases, with 14 bases sitting between them. The germline V gene has CDR1 SGHRS and CDR2 YFSETQ. The CDR3 is 14 residues long. This CDR3 is CASSPTDLSYGYTF. CDR3 sequence (DNA): TGCGCCAGCAGCCCGACAGATCTAAGCTATGGCTACACCTTC.

This clonotype was counted at least ten times. The chain combines TRBV12-3 or TRBV12-4 with TRBJ1-2; D is uncertain. The CDR3 length is 16 residues. Trimming stripped 3 bases from V and 6 bases from J, with 20 bases between. CDR3 residues: CASSFSLDDPLDGYTF. CDR3 DNA sequence: TGTGCCAGCAGTTTCTCTCTTGATGACCCACTGGATGGCTACACCTTC.

This clonotype was observed many times. This rearrangement joins TRBV12-3 or TRBV12-4 to TRBJ1-2; 7 positions agree with TRBD1. The length of the CDR3 is 13 residues. V lost 6 bases to trimming and J lost 6 bases; unmatched junction nucleotides: 7. The CDR3 DNA is TGTGCCAGCAGCATTAGGACAGGCGATGGCTACACCTTC. This codes for CASSIRTGDGYTF.

This clonotype came up a few times. The chain links TRBV6-5 to TRBJ2-1; 7 bases line up with TRBD1. The CDR3 length is 15 residues. Germline V gives CDR1 MNHEY, CDR2 SVGAGI. Germline trimming cut 0 bases from V and 4 bases from J; bases unmatched to any gene: 3. The CDR3 here is CASSYSTRGYNEQFF. CDR3 nucleotide sequence: TGTGCCAGCAGTTACTCCACCAGGGGGTACAATGAGCAGTTCTTC.

This clonotype occurred once. The chain combines TRBV12-5 with TRBJ2-7; D possibly corresponds to TRBD2 (5 bases). This CDR3 comprises 16 residues. Between the trimmed V and J ends, which lost 0 bases and 0 bases, there was a span of 12 bases. Per the germline V gene, CDR1 is LGHNT and CDR2 is FRNRAP. The CDR3 reads CASGLVLGQSSYEQYF. The CDR3, as DNA: TGTGCTAGTGGTTTGGTACTAGGTCAGAGCTCCTACGAGCAGTACTTC.

This clonotype was found many times. The V call is TRBV6-1, the J call TRBJ2-7; D is unclear. The CDR3 is made up of 13 amino acids. Germline V CDR1 and CDR2: MNHNS, SASEGT. V was clipped by 1 base and J by 5 bases, with 9 bases between them. The CDR3: CASSEERRDEQYF. The CDR3 nucleotides read TGTGCCAGCAGTGAAGAGCGAAGGGACGAGCAGTACTTC.

On this clonotype: It may be a read error: a sequence one base away is much more abundant. The chain joins TRBV6-1 to TRBJ2-5; 9 nucleotides line up with TRBD1. Germline lookup yields CDR1 MNHNS and CDR2 SASEGT. This CDR3 has 14 amino acids. V lost 4 bases and J lost 0; bases outside the gene matches: 0. In DNA, the CDR3 is TGTGCCAGCAGTGGGGACAGGGACCAAGAGACCCAGTACTTC. Amino acid sequence: CASSGDRDQETQYF.

This clonotype was seen only a few times. The chain joins TRBV20-1 to TRBJ2-3; 9 nucleotides line up with TRBD2. The V segment lost 3 bases and the J segment 7 bases; nucleotides outside the gene matches: 11. The CDR3 has 15 amino acids. Looked up from germline, CDR1 is DFQATT and CDR2 is SNEGSKA (reference sequence). The CDR3 DNA follows: TGCAGTGCTAGTGAAGCGGGGGGCTTCCGAAATACGCAGTATTTT. Its translation is CSASEAGGFRNTQYF.

This clonotype has at least ten counts. This rearrangement joins TRBV29-1 to TRBJ1-2; D is uncertain. The V gene's germline CDR1 is SQVTM and CDR2 ANQGSEA. The V end was cut by 5 bases, the J end by 3 bases, with 7 bases between. The CDR3 runs to 11 residues. The CDR3 protein is CSVQTDYGYTF. In nucleotides, the CDR3 is TGCAGCGTTCAGACGGACTATGGCTACACCTTC.

Comment on this clonotype: Just one base apart from a much larger clone, this may be a read error. J is TRBJ1-3 and V is TRBV18; perhaps TRBD1 as D (5 bases). This CDR3 comprises 15 residues. The V gene's germline CDR1 is KGHSH and CDR2 LQKENI. The V end was cut by 3 bases, the J end by 1 base, with 10 bases between. In nucleotides, the CDR3 is TGTGCCAGCTCACCCGTCAGGGAATCTGGAAACACCATATATTTT. As protein: CASSPVRESGNTIYF.

This clonotype was detected ten times or more. DNA of the CDR3: TGTGCCAGCTCACCACAGGCTGAAAAACTGTTTTTT. The encoded protein is CASSPQAEKLFF. The V call is TRBV18, the J call TRBJ1-4; D ambiguous. Per the germline V gene, CDR1 is KGHSH and CDR2 is LQKENI. V lost 1 base, J lost 7 bases, and 4 bases lay in between. The CDR3 runs to 12 residues. Using reference TRBV18 and TRBJ1-4 for the parts outside the CDR3, the full variable domain is NAGVMQNPRHLVRRRGQEARLRCSPMKGHSHVYWYRQLPEEGLKFMVYLQKENIIDESGMPKERFSAEFPKEGPSILRIQQVVRGDSAAYFCASSPQAEKLFFGSGTQLSVL.

Remarks on this clonotype: This probably arose from a read error, given a far larger clone one base away. The CDR3 ends on some other residue instead of the conserved phenylalanine or tryptophan, so this is likely a read error. The J gene is TRBJ2-7, the V gene TRBV12-3 or TRBV12-4; possible D gene TRBD2, 5 bases. Trimming took off 5 bases at V and 2 bases at J, with 16 bases between the two ends. The CDR3 covers 15 residues. The CDR3 bases are TGTGCCAGCAGTGAAGATCCTAGCCGAGCCTACGAGCAGTACTTG. It translates to CASSEDPSRAYEQYL.

V is TRBV6-2 or TRBV6-3 and J is TRBJ1-2, with 7 bases fitting TRBD1. The V gene's germline CDR1 is MNHEY and CDR2 SVGEGT. This CDR3 spans 12 amino acids. V was pared by 6 bases and J by 13 bases, with 11 bases of the junction left unmatched. The CDR3 loop is CASRRQGVLGTF. The CDR3 DNA reads TGTGCCAGCAGGAGACAGGGAGTTCTTGGCACCTTC.

There are many counts of this clonotype. V gene TRBV18 combines with J gene TRBJ2-5, with TRBD2 matching over 9 bases. Germline loops: CDR1 KGHSH, CDR2 LQKENI. Trimming at V came to 5 bases and at J to 1 base, leaving 8 bases not matched to a gene. This CDR3 comprises 16 residues. The DNA for the CDR3 is TGTGCCAGCTCAAGATTAGCGGGGGCCGGCCAAGAGACCCAGTACTTC. Amino acid sequence: CASSRLAGAGQETQYF.

The J gene is TRBJ2-5, the V gene TRBV3-1; weak D call: TRBD2 (5 bases). Germline V gives CDR1 LGHDT, CDR2 YNNKEL (reference sequence). The CDR3 spans 15 residues. The V and J ends lost 0 bases and 2 bases respectively, with 10 bases between them. In nucleotides, the CDR3 is TGTGCCAGCAGCCAAGAGGTAGCGTTTCAAGAGACCCAGTACTTC. Protein sequence: CASSQEVAFQETQYF.

This clonotype was observed many times. This chain connects TRBV5-5 to TRBJ2-1; D possibly corresponds to TRBD2 (6 bases). Between the trimmed V and J ends, which lost 0 bases and 7 bases, there was a span of 11 bases. This CDR3 is built from 14 residues. Germline V CDR1 and CDR2: SGHKS, YYEKEE (reference sequence). For the CDR3, the DNA is TGTGCCAGCAGCTTGGTCGGGGGAGCAAATGAGCAGTTCTTC. It yields the protein CASSLVGGANEQFF.

On this clonotype: A much more abundant neighbour one base away suggests this may be a read error. V gene TRBV24-1 combines with J gene TRBJ2-2, with TRBD1 as a possible D gene (5 bases). Germline CDR1 KGHDR, CDR2 SFDVKD. The CDR3 loop spans 16 amino acids. CDR3 DNA sequence: TGTGCCACCTGTGATTCGTGGGGCCCTAACACCGGGGAGCTGTTTTTT. Translated: CATCDSWGPNTGELFF.

This clonotype has ten or more counts. The chain combines TRBV9 with TRBJ1-2, with a tentative D call TRBD1 (6 bases). The V end was cut by 3 bases, the J end by 4 bases, with 10 bases between. This CDR3 contains 13 residues. CDR1 is SGDLS, CDR2 YYNGEE, per germline. This chain's CDR3 is CASSEQGGYGYTF. The CDR3 nucleotides read TGTGCCAGCAGCGAACAGGGCGGCTATGGCTACACCTTC.

This clonotype was counted a few times. A single base separates this from a much larger clone, so it may be a read error. This chain joins TRBV29-1 and TRBJ1-1; D call uncertain. CDR3 size: 13 residues. Per the germline V gene, CDR1 is SQVTM and CDR2 is ANQGSEA. Deletions cut 4 bases from V and 4 bases from J, with 13 bases between. The CDR3 sequence: CSVAGVMSTEAFF. For the CDR3, the DNA is TGCAGCGTTGCTGGGGTCATGAGCACTGAAGCTTTCTTT. Together with reference TRBV29-1 and TRBJ1-1, the CDR3 gives the full variable domain: SAVISQKPSRDICQRGTSLTIQCQVDSQVTMMFWYRQQPGQSLTLIATANQGSEATYESGFVIDKFPISRPNLTFSTLTVSNMSPEDSSIYLCSVAGVMSTEAFFGQGTRLTVV.

This clonotype was found many times. The rearrangement uses TRBV27 and TRBJ2-7; D is undetermined. CDR1 and CDR2 (germline): MNHEY, SMNVEV (reference sequence). The CDR3 totals 13 residues. Trimming took 7 bases from V and 4 from J, leaving 14 bases between them. CDR3: CASTRTWGYEQYF. CDR3 DNA sequence: TGTGCCAGCACACGCACCTGGGGATACGAGCAGTACTTC.

With respect to this clonotype: A much larger clonotype is one base distant, so this may be a read error. The genes are TRBV5-5 and TRBJ1-4; the D gene is possibly TRBD1 (5 bases). Trimming took off 0 bases at V and 12 bases at J, with 12 bases between the two ends. This CDR3 is 13 amino acids long. Germline-derived CDR1 and CDR2 are SGHKS and YYEKEE (reference sequence). In nucleotides, the CDR3 is TGTGCCAGCAGCTTGGAAGGGGACGGAGAACTGTTTTTT. It codes for CASSLEGDGELFF. The whole variable domain, remainder taken from reference TRBV5-5 and TRBJ1-4, is DAGVTQSPTHLIKTRGQQVTLRCSPISGHKSVSWYQQVLGQGPQFIFQYYEKEERGRGNFPDRFSARQFPNYSSELNVNALLLGDSALYLCASSLEGDGELFFGSGTQLSVL.

This clonotype was counted ten times or more. This sequence joins TRBV27 and TRBJ2-5; perhaps TRBD2 as D (6 bases). V lost 10 bases and J lost 6, with 27 bases in between. Germline lookup yields CDR1 MNHEY and CDR2 SMNVEV (reference sequence). This CDR3 has 16 residues. The CDR3 region is CAKRVLGTDFFKTQYF. The DNA of the CDR3 is TGTGCCAAAAGGGTCCTCGGGACTGACTTCTTTAAGACCCAGTACTTC.

This clonotype came up many times. In DNA, the CDR3 is TGTGCCAGCAGCCAAGAAGACGGATTGAACACTGAAGCTTTCTTT. Residues: CASSQEDGLNTEAFF. This chain connects TRBV3-1 to TRBJ1-1; D is unclear. CDR3 size: 15 residues. CDR1 is LGHDT and CDR2 is YNNKEL in the germline V gene (reference sequence). V dropped 0 bases and J dropped 0 bases, with 8 bases sitting between them.

The rearrangement uses TRBV2 and TRBJ2-5; 10 bases are a match to TRBD1. The germline CDR1 and CDR2 sequences are SNHLY and FYNNEI. The CDR3 has 15 amino acids. V trimming: 7 bases; J trimming: 3 bases; junction bases outside the gene matches: 8. The DNA of the CDR3 is TGTGCCAGCATGCGACAGGGGGCTTTGGAAGAGACCCAGTACTTC. It encodes CASMRQGALEETQYF.